A single T cell receptor beta chain is shown here with its context. The data stem from a study of blood T cell repertoires in COVID-19. In the authors' workflow: Reference gene primer amplification gave nucleated cell count estimates. Generated by immunoSEQ multiplex PCR, the TCRdb table keeps only in-frame clones and is missing some. V and J calls and clone size follow that table, whereas D and trimming were derived from the DNA. The sample has approximately 240,000 clones; about nine tenths are singletons. Germline-derived CDR1 and CDR2 are SGHDT and YYEEEE. V shed 1 base and J 5 bases; nucleotides not matched to a gene: 6. This CDR3 contains 14 residues.

The clonotype comes from a woman aged 30 to 39 with acute COVID-19. This sequence joins TRBV5-6 and TRBJ2-7; 7 positions match TRBD1. Material for sequencing was PBMCs or T cells enriched from blood (not recorded which). CDR3 protein: CASSLSGGRDEQYF. CDR3 coding DNA: TGTGCCAGCAGCTTGTCAGGGGGTAGGGACGAGCAGTACTTC.